The T cell receptor beta chain described here comes from a study of metastatic and nonmetastatic thyroid tumors. Study-wide context: Thyroid patients, malignant and benign, had repertoires compared across blood and tumor or nodule tissue.

As originally analysed: Variation in CDR3 across clinicopathological groups served as the basis for constructing a distant-metastasis classifier in papillary thyroid cancer. TCRdb re-called clones via MiXCR from the PCR reads. These V and J calls derive from TCRdb rather than the authors' analysis. This sample has 21,000 or so clones; about a tenth occur once, and the top ten carry roughly 30%. The CDR3 spans 12 residues. Germline V lookup: CDR1 SGHTA, CDR2 FQGNSA. V was pared by 5 bases and J by 8 bases, with 10 bases between. Whole-study findings and limits: According to reports, the diversity of TCR beta was significantly higher in malignant thyroid tumors than in benign nodules, and this held in both blood and tumor samples.

All patients were untreated before thyroid surgery. This clone was picked up many times. The antigen remains undetermined. The chain carries TRBV7-2 and TRBJ2-1; D is ambiguous. Sequencing was performed on blood. The clonotype was recovered from a female donor with papillary thyroid cancer or a benign thyroid nodule (not recorded which). Some clones in this sample may be carry-over from other donors' samples. Written as DNA, the CDR3 is TGTGCCAGCAGCCAGTTTTGGCATGAGCAGTTCTTC. Translated: CASSQFWHEQFF.